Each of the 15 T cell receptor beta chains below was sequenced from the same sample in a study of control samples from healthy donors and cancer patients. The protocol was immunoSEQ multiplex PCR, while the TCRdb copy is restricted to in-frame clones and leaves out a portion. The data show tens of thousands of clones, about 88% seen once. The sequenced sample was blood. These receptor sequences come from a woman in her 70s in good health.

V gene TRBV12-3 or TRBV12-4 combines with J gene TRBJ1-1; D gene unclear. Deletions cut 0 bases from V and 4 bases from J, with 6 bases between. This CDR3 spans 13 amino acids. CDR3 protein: CASSLAQGTEAFF. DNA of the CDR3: TGTGCCAGCAGTTTAGCGCAAGGCACTGAAGCTTTCTTT.

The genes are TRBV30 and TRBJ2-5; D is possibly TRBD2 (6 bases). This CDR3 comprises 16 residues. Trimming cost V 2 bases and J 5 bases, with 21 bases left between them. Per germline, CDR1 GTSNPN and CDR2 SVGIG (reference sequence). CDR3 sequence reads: CAWSYRRGPPGETQYF. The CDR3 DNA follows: TGTGCCTGGAGTTACAGGCGGGGACCCCCCGGGGAGACCCAGTACTTC.

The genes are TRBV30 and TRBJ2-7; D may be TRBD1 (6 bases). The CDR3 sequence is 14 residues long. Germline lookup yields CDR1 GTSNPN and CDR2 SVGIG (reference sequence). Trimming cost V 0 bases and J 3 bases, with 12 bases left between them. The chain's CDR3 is CAWSVLLGHYEQYF. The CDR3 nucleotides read TGTGCCTGGAGTGTACTGTTGGGACACTACGAGCAGTACTTC.

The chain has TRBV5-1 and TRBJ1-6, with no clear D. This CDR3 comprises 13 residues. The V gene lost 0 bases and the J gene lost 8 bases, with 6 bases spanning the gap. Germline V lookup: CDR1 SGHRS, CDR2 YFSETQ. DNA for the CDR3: TGCGCCAGCAGCTTGGCGGGGTATTCACCCCTCCACTTT. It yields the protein CASSLAGYSPLHF. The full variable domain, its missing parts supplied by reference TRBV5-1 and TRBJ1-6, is KAGVTQTPRYLIKTRGQQVTLSCSPISGHRSVSWYQQTPGQGLQFLFEYFSETQRNKGNFPGRFSGRQFSNSRSEMNVSTLELGDSALYLCASSLAGYSPLHFGNGTRLTVT.

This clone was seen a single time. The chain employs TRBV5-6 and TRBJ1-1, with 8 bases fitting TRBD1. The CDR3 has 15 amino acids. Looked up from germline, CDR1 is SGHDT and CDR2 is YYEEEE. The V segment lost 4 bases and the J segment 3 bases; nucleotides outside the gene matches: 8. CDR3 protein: CASSEQGAGYTEAFF. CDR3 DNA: TGTGCCAGCAGCGAGCAGGGGGCGGGGTACACTGAAGCTTTCTTT.

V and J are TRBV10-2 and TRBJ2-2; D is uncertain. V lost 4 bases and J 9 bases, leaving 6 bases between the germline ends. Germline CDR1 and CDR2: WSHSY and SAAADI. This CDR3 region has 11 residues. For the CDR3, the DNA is TGCGCCAGCAGTGGAGGACGGGAGCTGTTTTTT. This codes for CASSGGRELFF.

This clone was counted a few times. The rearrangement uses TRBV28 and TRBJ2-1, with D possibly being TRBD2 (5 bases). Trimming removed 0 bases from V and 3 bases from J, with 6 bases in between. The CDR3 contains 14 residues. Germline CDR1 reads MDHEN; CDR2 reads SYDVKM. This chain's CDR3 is CASSLWAGYNEQFF. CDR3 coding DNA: TGTGCCAGCAGTTTATGGGCGGGCTACAATGAGCAGTTCTTC.

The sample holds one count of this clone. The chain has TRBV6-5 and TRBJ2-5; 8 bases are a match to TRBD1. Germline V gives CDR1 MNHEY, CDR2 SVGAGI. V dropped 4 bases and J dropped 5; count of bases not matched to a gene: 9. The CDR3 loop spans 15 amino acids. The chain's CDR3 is CASSSVTGAMETQYF. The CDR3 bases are TGTGCCAGCAGTTCTGTGACAGGGGCTATGGAGACCCAGTACTTC.

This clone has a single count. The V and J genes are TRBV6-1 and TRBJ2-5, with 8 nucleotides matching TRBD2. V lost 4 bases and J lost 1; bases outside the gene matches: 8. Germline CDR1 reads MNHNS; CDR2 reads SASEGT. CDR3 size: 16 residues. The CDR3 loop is CASSATGLAPQETQYF. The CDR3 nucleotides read TGTGCCAGCAGTGCAACCGGACTAGCCCCCCAAGAGACCCAGTACTTC.

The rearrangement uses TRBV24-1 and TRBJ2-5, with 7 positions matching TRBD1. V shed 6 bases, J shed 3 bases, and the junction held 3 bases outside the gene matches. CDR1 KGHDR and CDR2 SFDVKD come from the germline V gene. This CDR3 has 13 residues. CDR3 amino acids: CATSNGQEETQYF. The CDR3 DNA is TGTGCCACCAGTAATGGACAGGAAGAGACCCAGTACTTC.

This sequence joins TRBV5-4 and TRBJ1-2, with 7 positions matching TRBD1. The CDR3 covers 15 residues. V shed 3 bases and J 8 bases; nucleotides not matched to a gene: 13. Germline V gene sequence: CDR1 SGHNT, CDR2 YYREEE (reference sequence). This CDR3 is CASSSPGQPVGGYTF. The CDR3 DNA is TGTGCCAGCAGCTCACCGGGACAGCCTGTGGGAGGCTACACCTTC.

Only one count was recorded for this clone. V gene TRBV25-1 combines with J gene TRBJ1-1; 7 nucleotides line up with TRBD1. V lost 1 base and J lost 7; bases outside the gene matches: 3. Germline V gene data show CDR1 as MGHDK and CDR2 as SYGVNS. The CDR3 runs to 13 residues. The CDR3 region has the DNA TGTGCCAGCAGTGAATCAGGGACAGATGAAGCTTTCTTT. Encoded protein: CASSESGTDEAFF.

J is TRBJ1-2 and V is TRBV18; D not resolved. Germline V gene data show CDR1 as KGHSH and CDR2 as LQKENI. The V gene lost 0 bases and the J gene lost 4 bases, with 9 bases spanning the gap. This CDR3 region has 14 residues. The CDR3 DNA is TGTGCCAGCTCACCACCGACGGAGTCCTATGGCTACACCTTC. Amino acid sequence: CASSPPTESYGYTF.

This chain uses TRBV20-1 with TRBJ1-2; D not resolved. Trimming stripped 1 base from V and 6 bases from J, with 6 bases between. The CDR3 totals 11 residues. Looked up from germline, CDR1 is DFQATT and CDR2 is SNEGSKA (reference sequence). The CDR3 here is CSARVLNGYTF. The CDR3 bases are TGCAGTGCTAGAGTACTGAATGGCTACACCTTC.

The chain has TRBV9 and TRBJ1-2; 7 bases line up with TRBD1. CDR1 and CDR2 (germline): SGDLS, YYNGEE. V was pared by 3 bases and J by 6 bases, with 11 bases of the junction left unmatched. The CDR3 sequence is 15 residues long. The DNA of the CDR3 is TGTGCCAGCAGCGGAAGTACCCAGGGGGGAGATGGCTACACCTTC. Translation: CASSGSTQGGDGYTF.